This is a list of T cell receptor beta chains from one sample in a study of T cells after yellow fever vaccination. TCRdb independently ran MiXCR on the 5' RACE reads; one entry per CDR3 protein. Of some 350,000 distinct CDR3 sequences listed, around 6.4% are singletons. The sequencing here drew on PBMCs, taken 5 days after the yellow fever booster vaccination. These TCRs come from a man aged 30 to 39 who received the YFV17D yellow fever vaccine. Both conserved end residues are part of each CDR3. The D gene is left open where the match is weak. Size is stated for part of the rows, as once, few or many counts, or as a class when the clone is expanded.

TRBJ2-2	-	TRBV20-1	TRBD2	TGCAGTGCCCCGAGCGGGAAGGCCGGGGAGCTGTTTTTT	CSAPSGKAGELFF
TRBJ2-7	many	TRBV21-1	-	TGTGCCAGCAACGAGGGGGGGCCAGAGCAGTACTTC	CASNEGGPEQYF
TRBJ2-1	many	TRBV12-3/TRBV12-4	-	TGTGCCAGCAGTTTTTACGCGGGAAAATACAATGAGCAGTTCTTC	CASSFYAGKYNEQFF
TRBJ2-1	-	TRBV11-2	-	TGTGCCAGCAGCTTAGAGGATGGGGCCACCATTTACAATGAGCAGTTCTTC	CASSLEDGATIYNEQFF
TRBJ2-1	many	TRBV5-1	TRBD2	TGCGCCAGCAGCTACCTTTTAAGCGGGAGTAACAATGAGCAGTTCTTC	CASSYLLSGSNNEQFF
TRBJ1-2	-	TRBV3-1	TRBD1	TGTGCCAGCAGCCAAGTGGGACAGGGTTACTATGGCTACACCTTC	CASSQVGQGYYGYTF
TRBJ1-1	few	TRBV5-1	-	TGCGCCAGCAGCGAAGACAGGTTATTTATGAGGACTGAAGCTTTCTTT	CASSEDRLFMRTEAFF
TRBJ2-7	-	TRBV6-5	-	TGTGCCAGCAGTTACTCGACTAGGGCCGAGCAGTACTTC	CASSYSTRAEQYF
TRBJ2-7	many	TRBV5-1	TRBD2	TGCGCCAGCGCCAGGGCGGGAGACGAGCAGTACTTC	CASARAGDEQYF
TRBJ2-7	-	TRBV5-5	TRBD1	TGTGCCAGCAGCTCCCGACAGGGGGCAAGTACCTACGAGCAGTACTTC	CASSSRQGASTYEQYF
TRBJ1-2	few	TRBV18	TRBD1	TGTGCCAGCTCCCCGAGGGGGGACAGCTATGGCTACACCTTC	CASSPRGDSYGYTF
TRBJ2-7	many	TRBV2	TRBD1	TGTGCCAGCATCCTGACAGGGGAATCCTACGAGCAGTACTTC	CASILTGESYEQYF
TRBJ2-7	few	TRBV20-1	-	TGCAGTGCAAAGATCCAGTTCATCTCCTACGAGCAGTACTTC	CSAKIQFISYEQYF
TRBJ2-5	many	TRBV14	-	TGTGCCAGCAGCCGCGACCGGACAGCTCAAGAGACCCAGTACTTC	CASSRDRTAQETQYF
TRBJ2-2	many	TRBV7-2	TRBD2	TGTGCCAGCAGCTCGGCTAGACTAGCGGGAGTGGACGGGGAGCTGTTTTTT	CASSSARLAGVDGELFF
TRBJ1-4	many	TRBV20-1	-	TGCAGTGCTCCCCTTAATACTAATGAAAAACTGTTTTTT	CSAPLNTNEKLFF
TRBJ2-3	-	TRBV27	-	TGTGCCAGCAGTCTAAAAGGGAACCCGCAGTATTTT	CASSLKGNPQYF
TRBJ2-7	many	TRBV5-1	TRBD2	TGCGCCAGCAGCCCGGTTAGCGGGAGTGGAGAGCAGTACTTC	CASSPVSGSGEQYF
TRBJ2-2	few	TRBV5-4	-	TGTGCCAGCAGCTTGTGGGGGGACACCGGGGAGCTGTTTTTT	CASSLWGDTGELFF
TRBJ1-4	-	TRBV20-1	-	TGCAGTGCTAGGCGAGTTGCAACTAATGAAAAACTGTTTTTT	CSARRVATNEKLFF
TRBJ2-7	many	TRBV29-1	-	TGCAGCGTTGTTGTGGGGGCATACTACGAGCAGTACTTC	CSVVVGAYYEQYF
TRBJ1-1	few	TRBV18	-	TGTGCCAGCCAACAGGGTAACACTGAAGCTTTCTTT	CASQQGNTEAFF
TRBJ2-3	many	TRBV4-3	-	TGCGCCAGCAGCCAAGAGCAACAGCACACAGATACGCAGTATTTT	CASSQEQQHTDTQYF
TRBJ2-5	many	TRBV5-1	TRBD2	TGCGCCAGCAGCCCCGGGACTAGCCTCCAAGAGACCCAGTACTTC	CASSPGTSLQETQYF
TRBJ2-2	many	TRBV28	TRBD2	TGTGCCAGCAGCAACACCGGACTAGCGGGAGGCCCGAACACCGGGGAGCTGTTTTTT	CASSNTGLAGGPNTGELFF
TRBJ2-2	many	TRBV4-2	TRBD1	TGTGCCAGCAGCCAAGCCCAAGACAGGGCCAACACCGGGGAGCTGTTTTTT	CASSQAQDRANTGELFF
TRBJ2-3	many	TRBV5-5	TRBD2	TGTGCCAGCAGACCCGGGACTAGTATGCATACGCAGTATTTT	CASRPGTSMHTQYF
TRBJ2-5	many	TRBV20-1	TRBD2	TGCAGTGCTTACCGGACTAGCGGGAGGGCTCAGACCCAGTACTTC	CSAYRTSGRAQTQYF
TRBJ2-5	few	TRBV5-1	-	TGCGCCAGCAGCTTGGTCCCCAAACTGGCTCAGGGAGCAGAGCAAGAGACCCAGTACTTC	CASSLVPKLAQGAEQETQYF
TRBJ1-5	-	TRBV15	-	TGTGCCACCAGCGGGGACGTAAGCAATCAGCCCCAGCATTTT	CATSGDVSNQPQHF
TRBJ2-5	-	TRBV20-1	TRBD2	TGCAGTGCTAGGTGGCTAGCGGTCCAAGAGACCCAGTACTTC	CSARWLAVQETQYF
TRBJ2-7	-	TRBV20-1	TRBD1	TGCAGTGCTAGCCTTACAGGGGATTTCTACGAGCAGTACTTC	CSASLTGDFYEQYF
TRBJ2-1	few	TRBV4-3	TRBD2	TGCGCCAGCAGCCAAGATCTGGGGGGGGAGCAGTTCTTC	CASSQDLGGEQFF
TRBJ2-2	-	TRBV7-9	TRBD2	TGTGCCAGCAGCCCGGGGACTAGCGGACTATCGGGGGAGCTGTTTTTT	CASSPGTSGLSGELFF
TRBJ1-2	-	TRBV5-4	-	TGTGCCAGCAGTAGGGACATCTATGGCTACACCTTC	CASSRDIYGYTF
TRBJ2-2	many	TRBV21-1	-	TGTGCCAGCACCGGGGAGCTGTTTTTT	CASTGELFF